The next 28 T cell receptor beta chains were all read from a single sample in a study of blood T cell repertoires in COVID-19 (dated by TCRdb to the early 2020s). The method behind the library was the immunoSEQ multiplex PCR assay. TCRdb took over this immuneACCESS table, retaining in-frame rearrangements with V and J assigned. Such tables are incomplete; in checked studies, under half of the missing clones stem from an unresolved V gene, and the remainder is unexplained. The sample table contains some 100,000 clones; only one count was recorded for around 85% of them. Of the sample, less than 2% falls within the top ten clones. What was sequenced was peripheral blood. The source is a woman in her seventies with active or convalescent COVID-19.

CDR3 sequence: CASSFRGGEGGYTF. CDR3 nucleotides: TGTGCCAGCAGTTTTCGGGGAGGGGAGGGTGGCTACACCTTC. This rearrangement joins TRBV6-5 to TRBJ1-2, with D possibly being TRBD1 (5 bases). The CDR3 is 14 residues long. Trimming stripped 4 bases from V and 7 bases from J, with 16 bases between. Germline V gives CDR1 MNHEY, CDR2 SVGAGI.

The chain couples TRBV5-1 to TRBJ1-1; 8 positions agree with TRBD1. Looked up from germline, CDR1 is SGHRS and CDR2 is YFSETQ. CDR3 length equals 14 residues. J lost 2 bases, V lost 4 bases, and 4 bases had no gene match. DNA for the CDR3: TGCGCCAGCAGCGAACAGGGGGGAAACACTGAAGCTTTCTTT. Residues: CASSEQGGNTEAFF.

The CDR3 bases are TGTGCCAGCAGCGACCACAGGGCTAAAAATGAAAAACTGTTTTTT. Translation: CASSDHRAKNEKLFF. V is TRBV11-2 and J is TRBJ1-4; possible D gene TRBD1, 6 bases. The germline gives CDR1 SGHAT, CDR2 FQNNGV. The CDR3 is made up of 15 amino acids. V was clipped by 5 bases and J by 5 bases, with 15 bases between them.

V is TRBV30 and J is TRBJ1-1; D not resolved. V lost 5 bases and J lost 6, with 16 bases in between. The CDR3 runs to 13 residues. Germline V gene sequence: CDR1 GTSNPN, CDR2 SVGIG (reference sequence). CDR3 residues: CAWGTVLGAEAFF. CDR3 sequence (DNA): TGTGCCTGGGGTACAGTACTAGGAGCTGAAGCTTTCTTT.

The chain links TRBV3-1 (or the pseudogene TRBV3-2) to TRBJ2-1; D is perhaps TRBD2 (6 bases). The CDR3 contains 13 residues. Germline CDR1 reads LGHDT; CDR2 reads YNNKEL (reference sequence). V was clipped by 0 bases and J by 10 bases, with 10 bases between them. The CDR3 region has the DNA TGTGCCAGCAGCCAAGATCTGCTAGCGGAGCAGTTCTTC. This encodes CASSQDLLAEQFF.

The chain has TRBV30 and TRBJ2-3; 9 positions agree with TRBD2. The germline V gene encodes CDR1 GTSNPN and CDR2 SVGIG (reference sequence). The CDR3 extends over 14 amino acids. The V and J ends lost 4 bases and 4 bases, in that order; junction bases with no gene match: 6. This CDR3 is CAWTVVAGADTQYF. CDR3 DNA sequence: TGTGCCTGGACGGTGGTAGCGGGAGCAGATACGCAGTATTTT.

The chain uses TRBV9 and TRBJ2-1; the match to TRBD1 covers 11 bases. This CDR3 region has 22 residues. Trimming took 1 base from V and 2 from J; bases not matched to a gene: 20. Germline V lookup: CDR1 SGDLS, CDR2 YYNGEE. The CDR3 reads CASSVLALAGTGGYRTYNEQFF. CDR3 coding DNA: TGTGCCAGCAGCGTATTAGCCTTGGCCGGGACAGGGGGTTACCGTACCTACAATGAGCAGTTCTTC.

DNA of the CDR3: TGTGCCAGCACTAGGACAGGGGGCAGGATAACTAATGAAAAACTGTTTTTT. Amino acids: CASTRTGGRITNEKLFF. This sequence joins TRBV2 and TRBJ1-4, with 11 bases lining up with TRBD1. The ends lost 7 bases at V and 1 base at J; junction bases unmatched: 8. The germline gives CDR1 SNHLY, CDR2 FYNNEI. The CDR3 consists of 17 residues.

V usage is TRBV10-3 and J usage is TRBJ2-6; TRBD2 agrees at 7 bases. V shed 8 bases and J 0 bases; nucleotides not matched to a gene: 13. The CDR3 is made up of 18 amino acids. Germline loops: CDR1 ENHRY, CDR2 SYGVKD. The CDR3 DNA reads as TGTGCCATCCCCGGGGGGAGGGGAGGGAGCTCTGGGGCCAACGTCCTGACTTTC. This sequence encodes CAIPGGRGGSSGANVLTF.

The chain uses TRBV7-2 and TRBJ2-2; 10 bases are a match to TRBD2. Germline trimming cut 2 bases from V and 2 bases from J; bases unmatched to any gene: 2. The CDR3 contains 16 residues. CDR1 and CDR2 (germline): SGHTA, FQGNSA. The CDR3: CASSLLAGVNTGELFF. In DNA, the CDR3 is TGTGCCAGCAGCTTACTAGCGGGGGTAAACACCGGGGAGCTGTTTTTT.

The chain uses TRBV4-3 and TRBJ1-2; tentative D call: TRBD1 (5 bases). The V and J ends lost 3 bases and 4 bases respectively, with 21 bases between them. This CDR3 region has 17 residues. The germline CDR1 and CDR2 sequences are LGHNA and YSLEER. The DNA of the CDR3 is TGCGCCAGCAGCCAGCTAGGGGTAACGGGGGGTGGCTATGGCTACACCTTC. Translation: CASSQLGVTGGGYGYTF.

The sample holds one count of this clone. The rearrangement links TRBV5-1 to TRBJ2-3; 7 nucleotides line up with TRBD1. CDR3 length: 13 amino acids. V was pared by 4 bases and J by 6 bases, with 5 bases of the junction left unmatched. Looked up from germline, CDR1 is SGHRS and CDR2 is YFSETQ. CDR3 amino acids: CASSLTGDDTQYF. In DNA, the CDR3 is TGCGCCAGCAGCCTAACAGGGGACGATACGCAGTATTTT.

This chain joins TRBV19 and TRBJ2-7, with D perhaps matching TRBD2 (6 bases). The ends were cut back, 4 bases at V and 7 bases at J, with 23 bases in the middle. Germline loops: CDR1 LNHDA, CDR2 SQIVND (reference sequence). The CDR3 is 16 amino acids. In DNA form, the CDR3 reads TGTGCCAGTAGTAAGGGGAACACAGCGGGTCGCGGGGAGCAGTACTTC. This encodes CASSKGNTAGRGEQYF.

This chain joins TRBV5-1 and TRBJ2-3; D uncertain. V was shortened by 0 bases and J by 0 bases, with 11 bases between the two germline ends. Germline V gives CDR1 SGHRS, CDR2 YFSETQ. The CDR3 consists of 16 residues. CDR3 sequence reads: CASSLGQTSSTDTQYF. For the CDR3, the DNA is TGCGCCAGCAGCTTGGGGCAGACTTCTAGCACAGATACGCAGTATTTT. The variable domain in full, with the rest retrieved from reference TRBV5-1 and TRBJ2-3, is KAGVTQTPRYLIKTRGQQVTLSCSPISGHRSVSWYQQTPGQGLQFLFEYFSETQRNKGNFPGRFSGRQFSNSRSEMNVSTLELGDSALYLCASSLGQTSSTDTQYFGPGTRLTVL.

A single count supports this clone. The chain carries TRBV6-5 and TRBJ1-1; 9 positions match TRBD1. Germline V lookup: CDR1 MNHEY, CDR2 SVGAGI. CDR3 length: 14 residues. The junction had 7 bases not matched to a gene; V was cut back by 6 bases and J by 5 bases. CDR3 region: CASSRTGGSTEAFF. CDR3 sequence (DNA): TGTGCCAGCAGCCGCACAGGGGGCAGTACTGAAGCTTTCTTT.

The chain employs TRBV28 and TRBJ2-3; 7 bases are shared with TRBD2. Germline V gene data show CDR1 as MDHEN and CDR2 as SYDVKM. V was clipped by 5 bases and J by 2 bases; unmatched bases: 16. The CDR3 contains 18 residues. In DNA form, the CDR3 reads TGTGCCAGCAGTCCCGGTGGGGGTTGGGGACTATACACAGATACGCAGTATTTT. Protein sequence: CASSPGGGWGLYTDTQYF. Combining the CDR3 with reference TRBV28 and TRBJ2-3 gives the whole variable domain DVKVTQSSRYLVKRTGEKVFLECVQDMDHENMFWYRQDPGLGLRLIYFSYDVKMKEKGDIPEGYSVSREKKERFSLILESASTNQTSMYLCASSPGGGWGLYTDTQYFGPGTRLTVL.

The chain is built from TRBV4-2 and TRBJ2-7; the match to TRBD2 covers 9 bases. The CDR3 loop spans 15 amino acids. The V gene's germline CDR1 is LGHNA and CDR2 YNFKEQ. V shed 4 bases and J 5 bases; nucleotides not matched to a gene: 9. In DNA form, the CDR3 reads TGTGCCAGCAGCCCCTTAGCCCTAGCGGGGAACGAGCAGTACTTC. This translates into CASSPLALAGNEQYF.

The rearrangement links TRBV5-4 to TRBJ2-3, with 9 bases that match TRBD2. Looked up from germline, CDR1 is SGHNT and CDR2 is YYREEE (reference sequence). This CDR3 is 16 amino acids long. With 0 bases clipped from V and 0 bases from J, the junction kept 2 bases outside the gene matches. The CDR3 loop is CASSLASGDSTDTQYF. CDR3 coding DNA: TGTGCCAGCAGCTTGGCTAGCGGGGATAGCACAGATACGCAGTATTTT. The full variable domain, completed using reference TRBV5-4 and TRBJ2-3, is ETGVTQSPTHLIKTRGQQVTLRCSSQSGHNTVSWYQQALGQGPQFIFQYYREEENGRGNFPPRFSGLQFPNYSSELNVNALELDDSALYLCASSLASGDSTDTQYFGPGTRLTVL.

The rearrangement joins TRBV7-3 to TRBJ2-2, with a weak D call TRBD2 (5 bases). CDR1 and CDR2 (germline): SGHTA, FQGTGA. The V and J ends lost 6 bases and 4 bases respectively, with 9 bases between them. This CDR3 has 13 residues. Here the CDR3 reads CASSSDSTGELFF. The CDR3 DNA follows: TGTGCCAGCAGTTCGGACTCCACCGGGGAGCTGTTTTTT.

In this sample, this clone turned up a few times. This chain links TRBV15 with TRBJ1-4; TRBD1 is a possible D gene (5 bases). The length of the CDR3 is 12 residues. The germline CDR1 and CDR2 sequences are LNHNV and YYDKDF (reference sequence). Trimming pared 3 bases from V and 12 bases from J, leaving 11 bases between. CDR3 residues: CATSRSLGELFF. The CDR3 nucleotides read TGTGCCACCAGCAGGAGCCTAGGGGAACTGTTTTTT.

This rearrangement joins TRBV18 to TRBJ1-1; the match to TRBD1 covers 7 bases. V was clipped by 6 bases and J by 0 bases; unmatched bases: 1. The CDR3 has 13 residues. Germline assignment: CDR1 KGHSH and CDR2 LQKENI. The CDR3 sequence is CASSGQVNTEAFF. The CDR3 DNA reads as TGTGCCAGCTCCGGACAGGTGAACACTGAAGCTTTCTTT.

The rearrangement joins TRBV28 to TRBJ2-7, with 9 bases that match TRBD2. CDR3 length: 15 residues. The trim removed 4 bases at V and 7 bases at J, leaving 11 bases unmatched. Per the germline V gene, CDR1 is MDHEN and CDR2 is SYDVKM. The CDR3 coding sequence is TGTGCCAGCAGTTCACCGGGACTAGCACTTGGGGAGCAGTACTTC. Residues: CASSSPGLALGEQYF.

The V call is TRBV7-8, the J call TRBJ1-2; TRBD1 agrees at 8 bases. The CDR3 totals 14 residues. Looked up from germline, CDR1 is SGHVS and CDR2 is FQNEAQ. The ends lost 5 bases at V and 6 bases at J; junction bases unmatched: 8. The CDR3 sequence: CASSRGQGSDGYTF. The CDR3 bases are TGTGCCAGCAGCCGAGGACAGGGTAGTGATGGCTACACCTTC.

The rearrangement links TRBV5-6 to TRBJ1-5, with 8 nucleotides matching TRBD1. CDR3 length: 15 amino acids. V shed 0 bases, J shed 1 base, and the junction held 0 bases outside the gene matches. The germline gives CDR1 SGHDT, CDR2 YYEEEE. The CDR3 coding sequence is TGTGCCAGCAGCTTGGGGACAGGGAGCAATCAGCCCCAGCATTTT. Its protein product is CASSLGTGSNQPQHF.

This clone was seen once. The chain employs TRBV9 and TRBJ1-5; no reliable D call. V shed 0 bases and J shed 2 bases, with 9 bases lying between them. Germline V gene lookup returns CDR1 SGDLS and CDR2 YYNGEE. The CDR3 consists of 15 residues. This chain's CDR3 is CASSVDPSRNQPQHF. CDR3 in DNA: TGTGCCAGCAGCGTAGACCCTAGCCGCAATCAGCCCCAGCATTTT.

This clone was recorded a few times. J is TRBJ2-1 and V is TRBV27, with D maybe TRBD1 (6 bases). The CDR3 sequence is 15 residues long. V lost 5 bases and J lost 0, with 11 bases in between. Germline V CDR1 and CDR2: MNHEY, SMNVEV (reference sequence). The CDR3 sequence is CASSAGQSSYNEQFF. CDR3 DNA sequence: TGTGCCAGCAGTGCAGGACAGTCCTCCTACAATGAGCAGTTCTTC.

The chain's CDR3 is CAVEGRSYGYTF. The CDR3 DNA follows: TGTGCCGTGGAGGGTCGGAGCTATGGCTACACCTTC. The chain uses TRBV6-5 and TRBJ1-2; D is undetermined. The germline V gene has CDR1 MNHEY and CDR2 SVGAGI. Trimming stripped 11 bases from V and 4 bases from J, with 14 bases between. This CDR3 is 12 amino acids long.

This chain joins TRBV11-2 and TRBJ2-6; unclear D gene. CDR1 and CDR2 (germline): SGHAT, FQNNGV. The length of the CDR3 is 18 residues. With 2 bases removed from V and 0 bases from J, the gap between germline ends came to 14 bases. The CDR3 region has the DNA TGTGCCAGCAGCTTATTCGCTTTGGCCCTCTCTGGGGCCAACGTCCTGACTTTC. It is translated as CASSLFALALSGANVLTF.